A single sample gave rise to the 5 T cell receptor beta chains below, sequenced in a study of T cell responses to AZD1222 COVID-19 vaccine (dated by TCRdb to the early 2020s). Library prep was done by the immunoSEQ multiplex PCR assay. TCRdb's version of the immuneACCESS table is confined to in-frame rearrangements and falls short of the full clone set. An unresolved V gene accounts for under half of the shortfall where checked; the remainder is of unknown origin. The sample contains around 60,000 clones, 81% of them found a single time. The top ten constitute around 28% of the sample. Sample time point, as interpreted from the label and publication: about 28 days (+/-7) after the second vaccine dose. The input for sequencing was peripheral blood, taken 28 days after the second AZD1222 dose. All receptors come from an adult who received the AZD1222 COVID-19 vaccine.

The rearrangement links TRBV3-1 (or the pseudogene TRBV3-2) to TRBJ1-1; D is undetermined. V was pared by 1 base and J by 0 bases, with 9 bases between. This CDR3 region has 15 residues. Germline loops: CDR1 LGHDT, CDR2 YNNKEL (reference sequence). The CDR3 bases are TGTGCCAGCAGCCAAGCCCGTACAGTGAACACTGAAGCTTTCTTT. Residues: CASSQARTVNTEAFF.

The chain has TRBV6-2 or TRBV6-3 and TRBJ2-7; D is possibly TRBD2 (6 bases). Per the germline V gene, CDR1 is MNHEY and CDR2 is SVGEGT. The ends were cut back, 2 bases at V and 5 bases at J, with 19 bases in the middle. The CDR3 is 16 residues long. This CDR3 reads CASSYGKTGVYHEQYF. CDR3 in DNA: TGTGCCAGCAGTTACGGGAAAACGGGAGTTTACCACGAGCAGTACTTC.

The rearrangement uses TRBV28 and TRBJ1-6; D remains unclear. The CDR3 is 16 amino acids. Trimming cost V 3 bases and J 7 bases, with 16 bases left between them. Germline V CDR1 and CDR2: MDHEN, SYDVKM. The CDR3 region has the DNA TGTGCCAGCAGTTTTACACAGCCTAGTGGGAATTCACCCCTCCACTTT. As protein: CASSFTQPSGNSPLHF.

The chain employs TRBV2 and TRBJ1-1; 8 nucleotides line up with TRBD1. The CDR3 consists of 14 residues. Trimming removed 6 bases from V and 0 bases from J; junction bases left unmatched: 3. Germline CDR1 SNHLY, CDR2 FYNNEI. For the CDR3, the DNA is TGTGCCAGCAGGGGGACAGGCATGAACACTGAAGCTTTCTTT. Protein sequence: CASRGTGMNTEAFF. Supplemented by reference TRBV2 and TRBJ1-1, the full variable domain reads EPEVTQTPSHQVTQMGQEVILRCVPISNHLYFYWYRQILGQKVEFLVSFYNNEISEKSEIFDDQFSVERPDGSNFTLKIRSTKLEDSAMYFCASRGTGMNTEAFFGQGTRLTVV.

This rearrangement joins TRBV6-5 to TRBJ2-1; 7 positions match TRBD2. The germline V gene has CDR1 MNHEY and CDR2 SVGAGI. The CDR3 contains 15 residues. V gave up 5 bases and J gave up 0 bases; unmatched junction bases: 4. The CDR3 DNA follows: TGTGCCAGCAGTCCACTAGCGAGCTCCTACAATGAGCAGTTCTTC. It is translated as CASSPLASSYNEQFF.